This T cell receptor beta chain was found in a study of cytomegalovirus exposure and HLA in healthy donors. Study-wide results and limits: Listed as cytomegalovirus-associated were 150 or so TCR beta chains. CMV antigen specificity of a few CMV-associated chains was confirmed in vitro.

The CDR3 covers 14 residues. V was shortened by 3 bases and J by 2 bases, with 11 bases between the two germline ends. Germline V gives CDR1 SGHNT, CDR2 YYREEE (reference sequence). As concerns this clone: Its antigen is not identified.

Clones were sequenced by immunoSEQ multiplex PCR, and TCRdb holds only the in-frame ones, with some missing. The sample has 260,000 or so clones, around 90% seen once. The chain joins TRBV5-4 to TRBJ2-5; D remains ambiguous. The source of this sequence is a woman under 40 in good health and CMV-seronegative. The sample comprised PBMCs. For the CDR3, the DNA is TGTGCCAGCAGCTGGGAACCTAGGCAAGAGACCCAGTACTTC. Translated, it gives CASSWEPRQETQYF.